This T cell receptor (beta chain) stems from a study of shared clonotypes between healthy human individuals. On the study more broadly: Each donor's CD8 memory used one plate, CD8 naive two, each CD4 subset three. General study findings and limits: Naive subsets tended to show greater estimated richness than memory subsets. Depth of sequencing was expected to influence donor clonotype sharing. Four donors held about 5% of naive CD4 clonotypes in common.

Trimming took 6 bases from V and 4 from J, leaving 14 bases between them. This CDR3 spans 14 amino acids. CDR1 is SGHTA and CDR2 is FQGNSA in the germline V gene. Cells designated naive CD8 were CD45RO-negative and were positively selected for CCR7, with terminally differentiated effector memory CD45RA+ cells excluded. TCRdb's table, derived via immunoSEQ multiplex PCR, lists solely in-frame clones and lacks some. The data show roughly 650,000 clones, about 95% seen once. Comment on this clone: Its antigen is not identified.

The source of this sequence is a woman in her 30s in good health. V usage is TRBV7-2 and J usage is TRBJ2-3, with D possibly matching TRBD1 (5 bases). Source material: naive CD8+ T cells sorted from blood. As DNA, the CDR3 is TGTGCCAGCAGTCATATCCTAGGGGCAGATACGCAGTATTTT. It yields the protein CASSHILGADTQYF.